Listed below are T cell receptor beta chains from one sample, sequenced in a study of blood T cell repertoires in COVID-19. Repertoires were generated with immunoSEQ multiplex PCR, while TCRdb's copy carries only in-frame clones and drops some. The sample carries 250,000 or so clones, roughly 86% recorded once. The sequencing input was PBMCs or T cells enriched from blood (not recorded which). The receptors stem from a woman aged 25 to 39 with acute COVID-19. Each CDR3 is given with its conserved first and last residue. D genes are given only for firm matches. Not every row has a clone size; where given, it reads once, few, many or a size class.

abundance	v_gene	d_gene	j_gene	CDR3nt	CDR3aa
.	TRBV5-1	.	TRBJ1-1	TGCGCCAGCAGTCTAAGTCTTCAGGGAGAAGCTTTCTTT	CASSLSLQGEAFF
.	TRBV2	.	TRBJ1-2	TGTGCCAGCAGTGAGGCGGGAGCTAACTATGGCTACACCTTC	CASSEAGANYGYTF
.	TRBV4-3	.	TRBJ1-2	TGCGCCAGCAGCCTACGCGTCGACTACTTCTATGGCTACACCTTC	CASSLRVDYFYGYTF
.	TRBV6-6	.	TRBJ1-3	TGTGCCAGCAGAGTCTCCCCCGCGGCTGGAAACACCATATATTTT	CASRVSPAAGNTIYF
.	TRBV7-8	TRBD1	TRBJ1-6	TGTGCCAGCAGCTTAGAGGTCTCTCGGGACAGTCGACCCCTCCACTTT	CASSLEVSRDSRPLHF
.	TRBV7-2	TRBD1	TRBJ1-2	TGTGCCAGCAGCTGGGGGGACAGGGTCGATGGCTACACCTTC	CASSWGDRVDGYTF
.	TRBV11-3	.	TRBJ2-1	TGTGCCAGCAGCTTAGTGGACTCCACAGATGAGCAGTTCTTC	CASSLVDSTDEQFF
.	TRBV10-2	TRBD1	TRBJ1-1	TGCGCCAGCAGGGATTCAGGGGGTGAAGCTTTCTTT	CASRDSGGEAFF
.	TRBV18	.	TRBJ2-1	TGTGCCAGCTCACCGGGACTGCACAATGAGCAGTTCTTC	CASSPGLHNEQFF
.	TRBV10-3	.	TRBJ1-2	TGTGCCATCAGTGAGGGACAAGGATACACCTTC	CAISEGQGYTF
.	TRBV7-9	TRBD1	TRBJ1-1	TGTGCCAGCAGCACCCCCCTGGGACAGGGGGCGTATATCACTGAAGCTTTCTTT	CASSTPLGQGAYITEAFF
.	TRBV2	.	TRBJ1-1	TGTGCCAGCAGCCTACAGGGAATATACACTGAAGCTTTCTTT	CASSLQGIYTEAFF
few	TRBV9	.	TRBJ2-2	TGTGCCAGCAGCGTCTCCAGGGCGTCCGGGGAGCTGTTTTTT	CASSVSRASGELFF
few	TRBV5-1	TRBD2	TRBJ2-7	TGCGCCAGCAGCTACGGGGCCGCGGGGGGGTACGAGCAGTACTTC	CASSYGAAGGYEQYF
once	TRBV27	TRBD1	TRBJ1-2	TGTGCCAGCAGTTTCACAGGGGGGGTCTATGGCTACACCTTC	CASSFTGGVYGYTF
.	TRBV10-2	.	TRBJ1-4	TGCGCCAGCAGTGAGTTTAACCGCCAGGGTCGGGAAAAACTGTTTTTT	CASSEFNRQGREKLFF
.	TRBV20-1	.	TRBJ1-1	TGCAGTGCTAGTTTCCCCAGGACCAGGGCGCTTTGGAGCACTGAAGCTTTCTTT	CSASFPRTRALWSTEAFF
.	TRBV5-4	TRBD2	TRBJ2-7	TGTGCCAGCCTTACGGACCTTTGCCAACTTACTAGCGGGGGGTTATACGAGCAGTACTTC	CASLTDLCQLTSGGLYEQYF
.	TRBV11-2	TRBD1	TRBJ1-3	TGTGCCAGCAGCTTTGGGACAGGGGATTACTCTGGAAACACCATATATTTT	CASSFGTGDYSGNTIYF
.	TRBV14	TRBD2	TRBJ2-1	TGTGCCAGCAGCCAGAGCTGGGTAGCGGGGGGCCCCAGGGGTGAGCAGTTCTTC	CASSQSWVAGGPRGEQFF
.	TRBV9	.	TRBJ2-1	TGTGCCAGCAGCCCCCAGGGCCTAATAGGTGAGCAGTTCTTC	CASSPQGLIGEQFF
.	TRBV11-2	TRBD1	TRBJ1-6	TGTGCCAGCAGCGCCAACAGGGGCGTATCACCCCTCCACTTT	CASSANRGVSPLHF
.	TRBV5-4	.	TRBJ1-2	TGTGCCAGCAGCTTGGCCGGGGGGGGAGGTGGGCGCGGCTATGGCTACACCTTC	CASSLAGGGGGRGYGYTF
.	TRBV19	TRBD1	TRBJ2-7	TGTGCCAGTAGTACGGACAGGGAGGACGAGCAGTACTTC	CASSTDREDEQYF
.	TRBV10-3	.	TRBJ2-7	TGTGCCATCAGTGTTGGGGGGGAGGGGGACCTTGTCTTC	CAISVGGEGDLVF
many	TRBV7-2	.	TRBJ1-5	TGTGCCAGCAGCCCCGGAGGGTCTAGCAATCAGCCCCAGCATTTT	CASSPGGSSNQPQHF
.	TRBV7-2	TRBD1	TRBJ1-3	TGTGCCAGCAGCTTAAACGGAGGGGGCGCTGGAAACACCATATATTTT	CASSLNGGGAGNTIYF
.	TRBV25-1	TRBD1	TRBJ2-7	TGTGCCAGCAGTGGACAGGGGAGCTCCTACGAGCAGTACTTC	CASSGQGSSYEQYF
.	TRBV6-1	TRBD1	TRBJ2-7	TGTGCCAGCAGTGAAGAGGGACAGGGGGATTGGTACGAGCAGTACTTC	CASSEEGQGDWYEQYF
.	TRBV19	.	TRBJ1-4	TGTGCCAGTAACACTCGTGGAGGAAAACTGTTTTTT	CASNTRGGKLFF
.	TRBV13	.	TRBJ2-7	TGTGCCAGCAGCTTCGACAGGTCCGTCGACGAGCAGTACTTC	CASSFDRSVDEQYF
few	TRBV7-9	.	TRBJ2-2	TGTGCCAGCAGCCCTAACAGGAACACCGGGGAGCTGTTTTTT	CASSPNRNTGELFF
.	TRBV4-1	TRBD1	TRBJ2-7	TGCGCCAGCAGCCAAGAGCCGGGACAGGGGGCTGGACGCTACTACTACGAGCAGTACTTC	CASSQEPGQGAGRYYYEQYF
.	TRBV12-5	.	TRBJ1-2	TGTGCTAGTGGTTTGTTAGACAGGAACTATGGCTACACCTTC	CASGLLDRNYGYTF
once	TRBV7-2	.	TRBJ2-1	TGTGCCAGCAGCTTCGGAGGCAACTACAATGAGCAGTTCTTC	CASSFGGNYNEQFF
.	TRBV5-6	TRBD1	TRBJ1-2	TGTGCCAGCAGCGAGGACAGGGCTGGCTACACCTTC	CASSEDRAGYTF
.	TRBV5-4	TRBD1	TRBJ1-1	TGTGCCAGCAGCTCCCGACAGGGACGGAACACTGAAGCTTTCTTT	CASSSRQGRNTEAFF
.	TRBV3-1/TRBV3-2	.	TRBJ2-5	TGTGCCAGCAGCCAAGGTAGCCAAGAGACCCAGTACTTC	CASSQGSQETQYF
.	TRBV6-4	.	TRBJ1-6	TGTGCCAGCAGTGAGCCGGGGTACAATTCACCCCTCCACTTT	CASSEPGYNSPLHF
.	TRBV19	.	TRBJ2-6	TGTGCCAGTAAGGCGACAGACTCTGGGGCCAACGTCCTGACTTTC	CASKATDSGANVLTF
.	TRBV18	TRBD1	TRBJ1-5	TGTGCCAGCTCACCTACAGGGACAGGAAGCAATCAGCCCCAGCATTTT	CASSPTGTGSNQPQHF
.	TRBV5-8	.	TRBJ1-5	TGTGCCAGCAGCTTGGATGGCGGAGGCGAACAGCCCCAGCATTTT	CASSLDGGGEQPQHF
few	TRBV11-2	.	TRBJ1-3	TGTGCCAGCAGCTTAGATACAGGTTTGGCCGGAAACACCATATATTTT	CASSLDTGLAGNTIYF
.	TRBV6-5	.	TRBJ2-7	TGTGCCAGCAGCGATCCTGGACAGGGAGGGATTCGGCAGTACTTC	CASSDPGQGGIRQYF
.	TRBV2	.	TRBJ2-1	TGTGCCTGCACGGGACTAGGAGGGGGCTATGAGCAGTTCTTC	CACTGLGGGYEQFF
.	TRBV13	.	TRBJ1-1	TGTGCCAGCAGCCCGGTGGGGGGAGGTAACACTGAAGCTTTCTTT	CASSPVGGGNTEAFF
few	TRBV5-1	.	TRBJ1-5	TGCGCCAGCAGCTTGGTATCGGGTCAGCCCCAGCATTTT	CASSLVSGQPQHF
.	TRBV12-3/TRBV12-4	.	TRBJ1-5	TGTGCCAGCAGTTTACAGGGGAATCAGCCCCAGCATTTT	CASSLQGNQPQHF
once	TRBV21-1	.	TRBJ2-3	TGTGCCAGCAGCAATGGGTTTAGCGGAGCTAGCACAGATACGCAGTATTTT	CASSNGFSGASTDTQYF
.	TRBV6-5	.	TRBJ2-5	TGTGCCAGCAGTCCCTCCGCAGGCCAAGAGACCCAGTACTTC	CASSPSAGQETQYF
.	TRBV5-1	.	TRBJ1-1	TGCGCCAGCAGCTTGGGAGGTCAGGGCCAGACTGAAGCTTTCTTT	CASSLGGQGQTEAFF